This entry features one TCR beta chain sequence. The data originate from a study of CD8 T cells in Susac syndrome. V dropped 8 bases and J dropped 0; count of bases not matched to a gene: 7. CDR3 length: 15 residues. The germline CDR1 and CDR2 sequences are MDHEN and SYDVKM. RNA was extracted with the RNeasy kit, and a quantity of roughly 0.5 to 1 ug was reverse transcribed using random hexamers. MiXCR was run by TCRdb on the immunoSEQ multiplex PCR reads, yielding one entry per CDR3 protein. The repertoire holds about 150,000 distinct CDR3 sequences, with 85% to 95% as singletons. The chain couples TRBV28 to TRBJ2-3, with TRBD2 identical over 8 bases. Sequencing used CD4+ T cells from PBMCs. This TCR was sampled from a human donor with Susac syndrome. As DNA, the CDR3 is TGTGCCAGCCTCACCGGGGGGGCTAGCACAGATACGCAGTATTTT. Translation: CASLTGGASTDTQYF.